The 29 T cell receptor beta chains presented below share a single source sample, sequenced in a study of Ad26.COV2.S vaccination and SARS-CoV-2 variants. Generated by immunoSEQ multiplex PCR, the TCRdb table keeps only in-frame clones and is missing some. The data show about 350,000 clones, with roughly 87% seen just once and more than 3% held by the top ten. Documented treatment: roughly 19 received Ad26.COV2.S at low or high dose, single or two shots; about five received placebo; per-sample allocation not given. Samples analyzed were those drawn on day 63 after the first vaccine or placebo injection. Here the sequenced sample was peripheral blood, taken in a trial of Ad26.COV2.S vaccine versus placebo. These receptor sequences come from a person aged 18 to 65 who received the Ad26.COV2.S COVID-19 vaccine or a placebo.

The V call is TRBV4-2, the J call TRBJ1-5, with 7 bases matching TRBD1. Trimming removed 4 bases from V and 1 base from J; junction bases left unmatched: 4. CDR1 and CDR2 (germline): LGHNA, YNFKEQ. The CDR3 has 15 amino acids. The CDR3 loop reads CASSRDRASNQPQHF. As DNA, the CDR3 is TGTGCCAGCAGCCGCGACAGGGCAAGCAATCAGCCCCAGCATTTT.

The V gene is TRBV3-1 (or the pseudogene TRBV3-2), the J gene TRBJ2-1; no reliable D call. The CDR3 loop spans 14 amino acids. Between the trimmed V and J ends, which lost 1 base and 5 bases, there was a span of 9 bases. CDR1 is LGHDT, CDR2 YNNKEL, per germline (reference sequence). The CDR3, as DNA: TGTGCCAGCAGCCAAGTCGGTAGTGACAATGAGCAGTTCTTC. Translating gives CASSQVGSDNEQFF.

This clone appeared a few times. This chain links TRBV4-2 with TRBJ2-7; TRBD1 is a possible D gene (6 bases). The CDR3 extends over 16 amino acids. Per germline, CDR1 LGHNA and CDR2 YNFKEQ. V was shortened by 0 bases and J by 2 bases, with 14 bases between the two germline ends. CDR3 bases: TGTGCCAGCAGCCAAGATGCAACAGGGAAAACCTACGAGCAGTACTTC. Translating gives CASSQDATGKTYEQYF.

This clone has a handful of counts. At the DNA level, this CDR3 is encoded by other sequences in the same sample as well. V and J are TRBV30 and TRBJ1-5; no definite D call. V was clipped by 1 base and J by 2 bases, with 6 bases between them. The CDR3 covers 13 residues. Looked up from germline, CDR1 is GTSNPN and CDR2 is SVGIG (reference sequence). The CDR3 bases are TGTGCCTGGAGTGGGCAGGGCAATCAGCCCCAGCATTTT. As protein: CAWSGQGNQPQHF.

The gene calls are TRBV27 and TRBJ2-7; possibly TRBD2 for D (5 bases). The V gene's germline CDR1 is MNHEY and CDR2 SMNVEV (reference sequence). The CDR3 runs 14 residues. V lost 8 bases to trimming and J lost 2 bases, with 16 bases between them. CDR3 bases: TGTGCCAGCGGACTTAGTGGAGGACCCTACGAGCAGTACTTC. It codes for CASGLSGGPYEQYF.

The chain recombines TRBV30 with TRBJ1-5, with a weak D call TRBD1 (6 bases). There are 16 residues in the CDR3. V gave up 2 bases and J gave up 1 base, with 15 bases separating them. Germline V gives CDR1 GTSNPN, CDR2 SVGIG (reference sequence). The CDR3 DNA reads TGTGCCTGGAGTCACCGAGGGGGACGGAGCAATCAGCCCCAGCATTTT. This codes for CAWSHRGGRSNQPQHF.

This clone was counted between two and nine times. The V and J genes are TRBV2 and TRBJ1-3; D is undetermined. The CDR3 covers 15 residues. V was pared by 6 bases and J by 0 bases, with 12 bases between. Germline V lookup: CDR1 SNHLY, CDR2 FYNNEI. DNA for the CDR3: TGTGCCAGCAGAGTGGACGGAAACTCTGGAAACACCATATATTTT. Translated, it gives CASRVDGNSGNTIYF.

This chain connects TRBV30 to TRBJ1-6, with D unresolved. This CDR3 comprises 18 residues. V lost 3 bases to trimming and J lost 1 base, with 19 bases between them. Germline assignment: CDR1 GTSNPN and CDR2 SVGIG (reference sequence). CDR3 residues: CAWRGGSTTRSYNSPLHF. CDR3 bases: TGTGCCTGGAGAGGCGGGTCCACCACTCGGTCCTATAATTCACCCCTCCACTTT.

In its sample, this clone was seen a few times. The V call is TRBV24-1, the J call TRBJ2-2; 8 bases match TRBD2. This CDR3 is built from 16 residues. Unmatched junction bases numbered 5, after V lost 5 bases and J lost 1 base. Germline values: CDR1 KGHDR, CDR2 SFDVKD. CDR3 nucleotides: TGTGCCACCAGTGGGTTAGCGGGGAAGAACACCGGGGAGCTGTTTTTT. The encoded protein is CATSGLAGKNTGELFF.

CDR3 in DNA: TGTGCCAGCAGGGAGGGCGGGGTCACAGATACGCAGTATTTT. Protein product: CASREGGVTDTQYF. The chain carries TRBV2 and TRBJ2-3; D possibly corresponds to TRBD2 (6 bases). This CDR3 is built from 14 residues. Germline V lookup: CDR1 SNHLY, CDR2 FYNNEI. The V gene lost 6 bases and the J gene lost 2 bases, with 12 bases spanning the gap.

The V gene is TRBV4-1, the J gene TRBJ2-3, with 9 bases fitting TRBD2. J gave up 6 bases and V 3 bases, and 10 bases lay outside the gene matches. The germline V gene has CDR1 MGHRA and CDR2 YSYEKL. This CDR3 contains 16 residues. The CDR3 DNA sequence: TGCGCCAGCAGCCAGGTACTAGCGGGCCAGGGGGATACGCAGTATTTT. Its translation is CASSQVLAGQGDTQYF.

V gene TRBV3-1 (or the pseudogene TRBV3-2) combines with J gene TRBJ1-1; no definite D call. V was cut by 5 bases and J by 1 base, with 11 bases left in between. This CDR3 is 14 amino acids long. The germline gives CDR1 LGHDT, CDR2 YNNKEL (reference sequence). CDR3: CASSTRGGNTEAFF. Here the CDR3 DNA reads TGTGCCAGCAGCACGCGCGGTGGGAACACTGAAGCTTTCTTT.

A note on this clone: The same CDR3 also results from other DNA sequences found in this sample. This chain joins TRBV30 and TRBJ1-1; no clear D gene. Germline V gives CDR1 GTSNPN, CDR2 SVGIG (reference sequence). The CDR3 is made up of 13 amino acids. V was shortened by 0 bases and J by 1 base, with 6 bases between the two germline ends. CDR3 loop: CAWSVNRNTEAFF. The CDR3 coding sequence is TGTGCCTGGAGTGTCAATCGGAACACTGAAGCTTTCTTT.

This chain joins TRBV30 and TRBJ1-2; unclear D gene. The CDR3 is 13 residues long. Trimming removed 2 bases at V and 2 bases at J, with 9 bases between. The germline gives CDR1 GTSNPN, CDR2 SVGIG (reference sequence). DNA of the CDR3: TGTGCCTGGAGTACCAGCTGGAACTATGGCTACACCTTC. It codes for CAWSTSWNYGYTF.

The chain uses TRBV6-2 or TRBV6-3 and TRBJ2-1, with a possible D match to TRBD2 (5 bases). Trimming cost V 5 bases and J 0 bases, with 17 bases left between them. CDR1 is MNHEY and CDR2 is SVGEGT in the germline V gene. The CDR3 covers 17 residues. CDR3 nucleotides: TGTGCCAGCAGTCAGTTAGCCGGGATTAACTCCTACAATGAGCAGTTCTTC. Translation: CASSQLAGINSYNEQFF.

The rearrangement uses TRBV24-1 and TRBJ1-1; weak D call: TRBD1 (5 bases). The germline V gene has CDR1 KGHDR and CDR2 SFDVKD. The CDR3 is made up of 13 amino acids. Trimming removed 5 bases from V and 5 bases from J, with 11 bases in between. CDR3: CATSGGEGTEAFF. CDR3 sequence (DNA): TGTGCCACCAGTGGGGGGGAAGGGACTGAAGCTTTCTTT.

V and J are TRBV6-2 or TRBV6-3 and TRBJ1-5, with D possibly TRBD1 on 6 matching bases. This CDR3 is built from 15 residues. Germline loops: CDR1 MNHEY, CDR2 SVGEGT. V lost 2 bases to trimming and J lost 0 bases, with 8 bases between them. The CDR3 DNA is TGTGCCAGCAGTTACCCGGGGGCTAGCAATCAGCCCCAGCATTTT. Protein sequence: CASSYPGASNQPQHF.

The rearrangement uses TRBV2 and TRBJ2-5; 7 nucleotides align to TRBD2. After removal of 3 bases from V and 5 bases from J, the junction contained 6 bases not matched to a gene. Per germline, CDR1 SNHLY and CDR2 FYNNEI. This CDR3 spans 14 amino acids. CDR3: CASSDGRARETQYF. The CDR3 DNA is TGTGCCAGCAGTGATGGGAGGGCGCGGGAGACCCAGTACTTC.

V and J are TRBV11-2 and TRBJ2-7; a weak D match, TRBD2 (5 bases). Germline V gene sequence: CDR1 SGHAT, CDR2 FQNNGV. The CDR3 has 15 amino acids. The ends were cut back, 0 bases at V and 3 bases at J, with 12 bases in the middle. In DNA, the CDR3 is TGTGCCAGCAGCTTAGAGGAGGCGTTGGGCTACGAGCAGTACTTC. This codes for CASSLEEALGYEQYF.

J is TRBJ1-2 and V is TRBV3-1 (or the pseudogene TRBV3-2); possible D gene TRBD1, 6 bases. V was trimmed by 4 bases and J by 5 bases, leaving 14 bases between them. The CDR3 is made up of 14 amino acids. Germline CDR1 and CDR2: LGHDT and YNNKEL (reference sequence). For the CDR3, the DNA is TGTGCCAGCAGCCCTTCAGGGGCGCGGTATGGCTACACCTTC. It codes for CASSPSGARYGYTF.

V usage is TRBV25-1 and J usage is TRBJ1-2; perhaps TRBD1 as D (5 bases). CDR3 length: 12 residues. V gave up 6 bases and J gave up 7 bases, with 12 bases separating them. Germline CDR1 reads MGHDK; CDR2 reads SYGVNS. CDR3 coding DNA: TGTGCCAGCAGGGGGGGAGGGATTGGCTACACCTTC. Protein sequence: CASRGGGIGYTF.

V usage is TRBV6-6 and J usage is TRBJ2-7; D unclear. V was pared by 3 bases and J by 2 bases, with 5 bases between. Looked up from germline, CDR1 is MNHNY and CDR2 is SVGAGI (reference sequence). The CDR3 is 12 amino acids. The CDR3 loop reads CASSYRPYEQYF. The CDR3 DNA sequence: TGTGCCAGCAGTTATCGGCCCTACGAGCAGTACTTC.

The chain carries TRBV9 and TRBJ2-2; D is perhaps TRBD1 (6 bases). Trimming removed 0 bases from V and 1 base from J, with 10 bases in between. Germline V lookup: CDR1 SGDLS, CDR2 YYNGEE. The CDR3 runs to 16 residues. CDR3 DNA sequence: TGTGCCAGCAGCGTAGGAGGCAGGGGGAACACCGGGGAGCTGTTTTTT. Translated: CASSVGGRGNTGELFF.

This rearrangement joins TRBV5-1 to TRBJ1-1; perhaps TRBD1 as D (5 bases). The CDR3 extends over 13 amino acids. V was cut by 2 bases and J by 3 bases, with 8 bases left in between. Looked up from germline, CDR1 is SGHRS and CDR2 is YFSETQ. The DNA of the CDR3 is TGCGCCAGCAGCTTTGGGGGTGACACTGAAGCTTTCTTT. Amino acid sequence: CASSFGGDTEAFF.

The chain combines TRBV5-4 with TRBJ1-2; D is undetermined. The V gene's germline CDR1 is SGHNT and CDR2 YYREEE (reference sequence). Between the trimmed V and J ends, which lost 0 bases and 8 bases, there was a span of 11 bases. CDR3 length equals 13 residues. The CDR3 DNA reads as TGTGCCAGCAGCTTGGGCGGTCCCCGGGGCTACACCTTC. This gives the protein CASSLGGPRGYTF.

The chain couples TRBV19 to TRBJ1-1; 8 bases fit TRBD1. Germline CDR1 is LNHDA and CDR2 is SQIVND (reference sequence). V lost 5 bases, J lost 5 bases, and 4 bases stayed unmatched. The CDR3 is 13 amino acids. The CDR3 DNA sequence: TGTGCCAGTAGTCCACAGGGGGATACTGAAGCTTTCTTT. It encodes CASSPQGDTEAFF. Based on the CDR3 plus reference TRBV19 and TRBJ1-1, the full variable domain is DGGITQSPKYLFRKEGQNVTLSCEQNLNHDAMYWYRQDPGQGLRLIYYSQIVNDFQKGDIAEGYSVSREKKESFPLTVTSAQKNPTAFYLCASSPQGDTEAFFGQGTRLTVV.

V is TRBV5-1 and J is TRBJ1-6; D remains ambiguous. Germline CDR1 SGHRS, CDR2 YFSETQ. The CDR3 is 15 amino acids. With 0 bases removed from V and 9 bases from J, the gap between germline ends came to 13 bases. The chain's CDR3 is CASSLEGTLGSPLHF. CDR3 bases: TGCGCCAGCAGCTTGGAGGGCACATTGGGTTCACCCCTCCACTTT.

The V gene is TRBV4-3, the J gene TRBJ2-7; 7 bases are shared with TRBD2. This CDR3 comprises 19 residues. Trimming took 1 base from V and 1 from J; bases not matched to a gene: 16. Germline values: CDR1 LGHNA, CDR2 YSLEER. Written as DNA, the CDR3 is TGCGCCAGCAGCCAAGTTTCCGTTTCTAGCGGCACAAATTCCTACGAGCAGTACTTC. Translation gives CASSQVSVSSGTNSYEQYF.

The V gene is TRBV27, the J gene TRBJ1-2; TRBD1 matches at 8 bases. The V gene end was trimmed by 1 base and the J gene end by 6 bases; junction bases not matched to a gene: 10. CDR1 MNHEY and CDR2 SMNVEV come from the germline V gene (reference sequence). The CDR3 loop spans 16 amino acids. The CDR3: CASSLLGGQGANGYTF. For the CDR3, the DNA is TGTGCCAGCAGTTTATTAGGGGGGCAGGGGGCGAATGGCTACACCTTC.